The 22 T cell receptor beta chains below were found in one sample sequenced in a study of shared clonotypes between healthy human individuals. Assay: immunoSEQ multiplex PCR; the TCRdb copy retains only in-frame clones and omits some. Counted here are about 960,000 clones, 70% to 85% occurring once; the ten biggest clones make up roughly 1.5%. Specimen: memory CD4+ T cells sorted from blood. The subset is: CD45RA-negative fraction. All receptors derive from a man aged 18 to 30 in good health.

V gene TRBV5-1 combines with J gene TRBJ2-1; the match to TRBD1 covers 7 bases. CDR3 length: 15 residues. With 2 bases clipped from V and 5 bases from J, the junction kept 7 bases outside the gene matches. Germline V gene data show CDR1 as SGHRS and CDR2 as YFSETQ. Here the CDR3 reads CASSFRQGWDNEQFF. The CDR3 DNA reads TGCGCCAGCAGCTTTCGACAGGGTTGGGACAATGAGCAGTTCTTC.

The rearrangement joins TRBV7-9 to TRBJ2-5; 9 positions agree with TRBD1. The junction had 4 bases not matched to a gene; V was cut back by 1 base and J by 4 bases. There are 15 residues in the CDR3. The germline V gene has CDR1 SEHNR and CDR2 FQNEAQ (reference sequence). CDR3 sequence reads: CASSLGGQGPETQYF. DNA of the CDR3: TGTGCCAGCAGCTTAGGGGGACAGGGCCCAGAGACCCAGTACTTC.

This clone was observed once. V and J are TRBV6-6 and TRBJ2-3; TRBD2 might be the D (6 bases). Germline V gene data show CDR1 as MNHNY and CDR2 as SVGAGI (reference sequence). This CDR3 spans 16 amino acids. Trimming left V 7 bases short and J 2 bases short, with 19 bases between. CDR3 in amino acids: CASNPLIADHTDTQYF. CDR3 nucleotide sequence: TGTGCCAGCAACCCCTTGATAGCGGACCACACAGATACGCAGTATTTT.

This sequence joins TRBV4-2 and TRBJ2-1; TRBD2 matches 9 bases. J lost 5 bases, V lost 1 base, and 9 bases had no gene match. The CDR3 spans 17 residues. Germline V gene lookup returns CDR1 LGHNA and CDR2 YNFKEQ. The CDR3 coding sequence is TGTGCCAGCAGCCAAGTCGGGGCGGGAGGGCCGGACAATGAGCAGTTCTTC. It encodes CASSQVGAGGPDNEQFF.

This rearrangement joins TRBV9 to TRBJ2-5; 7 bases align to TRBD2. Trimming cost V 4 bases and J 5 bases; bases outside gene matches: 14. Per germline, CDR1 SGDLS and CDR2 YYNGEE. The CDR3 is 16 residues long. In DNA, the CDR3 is TGTGCCAGCAGCCCGGGGGGAGCGGGGCTCGCGGAGACCCAGTACTTC. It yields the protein CASSPGGAGLAETQYF.

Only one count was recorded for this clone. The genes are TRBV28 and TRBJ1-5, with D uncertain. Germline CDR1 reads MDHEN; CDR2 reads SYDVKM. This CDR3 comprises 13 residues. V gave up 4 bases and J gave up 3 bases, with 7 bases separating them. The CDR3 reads CASSWTDNQPQHF. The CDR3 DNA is TGTGCCAGCAGTTGGACGGACAATCAGCCCCAGCATTTT. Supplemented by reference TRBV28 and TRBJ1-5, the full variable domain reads DVKVTQSSRYLVKRTGEKVFLECVQDMDHENMFWYRQDPGLGLRLIYFSYDVKMKEKGDIPEGYSVSREKKERFSLILESASTNQTSMYLCASSWTDNQPQHFGDGTRLSIL.

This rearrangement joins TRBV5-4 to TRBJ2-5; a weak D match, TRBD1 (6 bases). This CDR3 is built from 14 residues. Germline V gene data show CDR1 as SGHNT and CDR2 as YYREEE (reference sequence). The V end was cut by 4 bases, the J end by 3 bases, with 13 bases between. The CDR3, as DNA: TGTGCCAGCAGCCCAGGGGTCCCAAAAGAGACCCAGTACTTC. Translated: CASSPGVPKETQYF. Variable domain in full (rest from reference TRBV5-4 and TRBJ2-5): ETGVTQSPTHLIKTRGQQVTLRCSSQSGHNTVSWYQQALGQGPQFIFQYYREEENGRGNFPPRFSGLQFPNYSSELNVNALELDDSALYLCASSPGVPKETQYFGPGTRLLVL.

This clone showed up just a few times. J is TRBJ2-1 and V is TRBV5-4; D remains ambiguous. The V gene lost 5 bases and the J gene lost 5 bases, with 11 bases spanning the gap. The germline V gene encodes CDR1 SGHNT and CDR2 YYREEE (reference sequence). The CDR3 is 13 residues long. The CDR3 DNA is TGTGCCAGCAGGCAGGACGAGAACAATGAGCAGTTCTTC. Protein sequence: CASRQDENNEQFF.

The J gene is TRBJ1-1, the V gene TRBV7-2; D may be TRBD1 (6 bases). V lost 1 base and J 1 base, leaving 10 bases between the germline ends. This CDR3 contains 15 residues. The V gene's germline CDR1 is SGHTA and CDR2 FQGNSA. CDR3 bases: TGTGCCAGCAGCTTAGGCGGGGGGCGGAACACTGAAGCTTTCTTT. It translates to CASSLGGGRNTEAFF.

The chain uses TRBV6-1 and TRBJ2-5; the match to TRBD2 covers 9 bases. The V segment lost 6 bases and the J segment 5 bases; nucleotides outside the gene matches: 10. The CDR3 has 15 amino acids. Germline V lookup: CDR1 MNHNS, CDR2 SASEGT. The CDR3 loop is CASSPEGAGGETQYF. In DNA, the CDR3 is TGTGCCAGCAGCCCAGAAGGGGCGGGGGGGGAGACCCAGTACTTC.

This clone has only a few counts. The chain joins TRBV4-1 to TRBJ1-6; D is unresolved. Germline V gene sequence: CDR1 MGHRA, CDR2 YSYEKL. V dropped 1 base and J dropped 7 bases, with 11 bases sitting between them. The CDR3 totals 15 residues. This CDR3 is CASSQGGNSNSPLHF. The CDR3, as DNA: TGCGCCAGCAGCCAAGGGGGAAATTCGAATTCACCCCTCCACTTT.

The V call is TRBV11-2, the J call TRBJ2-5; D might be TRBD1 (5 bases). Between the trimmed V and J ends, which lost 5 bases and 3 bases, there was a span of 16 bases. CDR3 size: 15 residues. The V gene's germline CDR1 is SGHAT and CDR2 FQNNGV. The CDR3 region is CASSRAGYEKETQYF. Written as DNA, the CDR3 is TGTGCCAGCAGCCGAGCAGGGTACGAAAAAGAGACCCAGTACTTC.

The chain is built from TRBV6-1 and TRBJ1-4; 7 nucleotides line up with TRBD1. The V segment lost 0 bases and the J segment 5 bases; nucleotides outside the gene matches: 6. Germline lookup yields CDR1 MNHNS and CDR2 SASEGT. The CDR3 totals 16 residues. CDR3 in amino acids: CASSEAIGTANEKLFF. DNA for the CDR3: TGTGCCAGCAGTGAAGCCATCGGGACAGCGAATGAAAAACTGTTTTTT.

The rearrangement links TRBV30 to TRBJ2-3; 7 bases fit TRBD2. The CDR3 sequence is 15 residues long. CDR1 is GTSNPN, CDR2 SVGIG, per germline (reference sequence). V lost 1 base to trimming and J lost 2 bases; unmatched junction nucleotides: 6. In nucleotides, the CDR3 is TGTGCCTGGAGTGGGACTAGTAAATTCACAGATACGCAGTATTTT. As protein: CAWSGTSKFTDTQYF.

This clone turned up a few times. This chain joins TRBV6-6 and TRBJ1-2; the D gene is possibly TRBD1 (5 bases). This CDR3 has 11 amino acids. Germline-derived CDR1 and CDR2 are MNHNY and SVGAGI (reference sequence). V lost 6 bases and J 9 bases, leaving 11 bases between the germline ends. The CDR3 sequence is CASRPDSRYTF. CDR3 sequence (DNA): TGTGCCAGCAGACCCGACAGTCGCTACACCTTC.

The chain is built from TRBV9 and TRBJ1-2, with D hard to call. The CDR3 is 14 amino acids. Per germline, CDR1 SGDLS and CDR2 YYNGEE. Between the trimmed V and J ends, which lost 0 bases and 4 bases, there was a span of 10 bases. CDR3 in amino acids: CASSVASQSYGYTF. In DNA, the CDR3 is TGTGCCAGCAGCGTAGCTAGCCAGAGCTATGGCTACACCTTC.

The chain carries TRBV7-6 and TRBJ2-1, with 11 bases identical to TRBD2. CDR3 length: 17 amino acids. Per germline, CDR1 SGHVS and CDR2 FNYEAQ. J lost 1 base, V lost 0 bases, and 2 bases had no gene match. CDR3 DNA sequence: TGTGCCAGCAGCTTAGCCGTAGCGGGGGGGTCCTACAATGAGCAGTTCTTC. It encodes CASSLAVAGGSYNEQFF.

The DNA for the CDR3 is TGTGCCTGCGGACACGGCGGGTACTTGGATTCACCCCTCCACTTT. Its protein is CACGHGGYLDSPLHF. The V call is TRBV6-1, the J call TRBJ1-6, with TRBD1 as a possible D gene (5 bases). The germline V gene encodes CDR1 MNHNS and CDR2 SASEGT. V lost 11 bases to trimming and J lost 8 bases, with 22 bases between them. This CDR3 is built from 15 residues.

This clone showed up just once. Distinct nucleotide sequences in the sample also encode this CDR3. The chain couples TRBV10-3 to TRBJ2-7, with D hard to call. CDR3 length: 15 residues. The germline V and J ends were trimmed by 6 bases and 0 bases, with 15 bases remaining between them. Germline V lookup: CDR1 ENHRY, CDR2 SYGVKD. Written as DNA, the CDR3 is TGTGCCATCAGACCCCGTGAAGGGCGCTCCTACGAGCAGTACTTC. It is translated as CAIRPREGRSYEQYF.

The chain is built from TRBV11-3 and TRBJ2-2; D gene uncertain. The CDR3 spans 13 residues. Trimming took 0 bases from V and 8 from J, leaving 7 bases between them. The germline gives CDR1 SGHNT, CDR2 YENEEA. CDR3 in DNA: TGTGCCAGCAGCTTAGAGCCCGGTGGGGAGCTGTTTTTT. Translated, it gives CASSLEPGGELFF.

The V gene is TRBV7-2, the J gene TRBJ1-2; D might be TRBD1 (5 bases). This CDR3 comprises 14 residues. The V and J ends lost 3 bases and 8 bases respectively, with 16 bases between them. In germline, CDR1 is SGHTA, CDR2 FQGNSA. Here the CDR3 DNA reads TGTGCCAGCAGCTTTGGACTTGGGACGGCCGGCTACACCTTC. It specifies CASSFGLGTAGYTF.

CDR3 residues: CASSSIVRGLDLRYTF. The DNA of the CDR3 is TGTGCCAGCAGCTCAATAGTCAGGGGGCTCGATTTGCGCTACACCTTC. The chain links TRBV7-9 to TRBJ1-2, with 8 bases fitting TRBD1. The germline gives CDR1 SEHNR, CDR2 FQNEAQ (reference sequence). The CDR3 spans 16 residues. The trim removed 4 bases at V and 9 bases at J, leaving 16 bases unmatched.